The rows below give T cell receptor beta chains drawn from one sample of a study of blood T cell repertoires in COVID-19. Assay used: immunoSEQ multiplex PCR; TCRdb lists only in-frame clones, some missing. In the table there are roughly 250,000 clones, about 80% of which are singletons. Material for sequencing was peripheral blood. The receptors here all came from a woman older than 75 with acute or convalescent COVID-19. The CDR3 runs from the conserved cysteine through the conserved F or W. A D gene is named only where the DNA matches it firmly. For some rows the clone size is stated as once, few or many, or as a class when expanded; others skip it.

>NA|NA|TRBJ1-4|TRBV11-1
TGTGCCAGCAGCTTAGACAGTCCTAATGAAAAACTGTTTTTT
CASSLDSPNEKLFF
>NA|TRBD1|TRBJ1-4|TRBV4-3
TGCGCCAGCAGCAAAACAGGGGCAACTAATGAAAAACTGTTTTTT
CASSKTGATNEKLFF
>NA|NA|TRBJ2-2|TRBV10-3
TGTGCCATCAGTGAGAGTCGGGGGGCTAACACCGGGGAGCTGTTTTTT
CAISESRGANTGELFF
>NA|NA|TRBJ2-3|TRBV5-1
TGCGCCAGCAGCACGCGGACAGCAGGAACAGATACGCAGTATTTT
CASSTRTAGTDTQYF
>NA|TRBD2|TRBJ2-3|TRBV7-9
TGTGCCAGCAGCTTAGGACTGATGGGCGGGGGAAGCACAGATACGCAGTATTTT
CASSLGLMGGGSTDTQYF
>NA|NA|TRBJ1-1|TRBV19
TGTGCCAGTAGTATTCTCAACACTGAAGCTTTCTTT
CASSILNTEAFF
>once|NA|TRBJ1-2|TRBV6-5
TGTGCCAGCAGCCGACAGTCTACTAACTATGGCTACACCTTC
CASSRQSTNYGYTF
>NA|TRBD1|TRBJ2-7|TRBV7-9
TGTGCCAGCAGCTACCGGACAGGGGCGTCCTACGAGCAGTACTTC
CASSYRTGASYEQYF
>once|NA|TRBJ1-1|TRBV18
TGTGCCAGCTCAGAGACAGCCCTACTGAACACTGAAGCTTTCTTT
CASSETALLNTEAFF
>NA|NA|TRBJ2-7|TRBV27
TGTGCCAGCAGTTTAAAGTCCAGGGAATACGAGCAGTACTTC
CASSLKSREYEQYF
>NA|NA|TRBJ1-3|TRBV30
TGTGCCTGGAGCAGCCGACAGAATATACGAAACACCATATATTTT
CAWSSRQNIRNTIYF
>many|NA|TRBJ1-3|TRBV4-2
TGTGCCAGCAGCCAAGATCGGGGGGATGGAAACACCATATATTTT
CASSQDRGDGNTIYF
>NA|NA|TRBJ2-7|TRBV28
TGTGCCAGCAGTCAGACAGTTCCCTACGAGCAGTACTTC
CASSQTVPYEQYF
>NA|TRBD2|TRBJ2-1|TRBV7-3
TGTGCCAGCAGCCAACCAGGGACTAGCGGGGGGGCCGATGAGCAGTTCTTC
CASSQPGTSGGADEQFF
>NA|NA|TRBJ1-5|TRBV28
TGTGCCAGCAGCACAAATCTCCTGACCCAGCATTTT
CASSTNLLTQHF
>NA|TRBD2|TRBJ2-5|TRBV6-1
TGTGCCAGCAGTGAAGCAGTTACGGGGGGCCAAGAGACCCAGTACTTC
CASSEAVTGGQETQYF
>NA|TRBD1|TRBJ1-4|TRBV7-2
TGTGCCAGCAGCCCCGGGACAGAAGGGAGGAAACTGTTTTTT
CASSPGTEGRKLFF
>NA|NA|TRBJ1-2|TRBV5-1
TGCGCCAGCAGCTTGGATGGGGGCCCGCGGGGCTACACCTTC
CASSLDGGPRGYTF